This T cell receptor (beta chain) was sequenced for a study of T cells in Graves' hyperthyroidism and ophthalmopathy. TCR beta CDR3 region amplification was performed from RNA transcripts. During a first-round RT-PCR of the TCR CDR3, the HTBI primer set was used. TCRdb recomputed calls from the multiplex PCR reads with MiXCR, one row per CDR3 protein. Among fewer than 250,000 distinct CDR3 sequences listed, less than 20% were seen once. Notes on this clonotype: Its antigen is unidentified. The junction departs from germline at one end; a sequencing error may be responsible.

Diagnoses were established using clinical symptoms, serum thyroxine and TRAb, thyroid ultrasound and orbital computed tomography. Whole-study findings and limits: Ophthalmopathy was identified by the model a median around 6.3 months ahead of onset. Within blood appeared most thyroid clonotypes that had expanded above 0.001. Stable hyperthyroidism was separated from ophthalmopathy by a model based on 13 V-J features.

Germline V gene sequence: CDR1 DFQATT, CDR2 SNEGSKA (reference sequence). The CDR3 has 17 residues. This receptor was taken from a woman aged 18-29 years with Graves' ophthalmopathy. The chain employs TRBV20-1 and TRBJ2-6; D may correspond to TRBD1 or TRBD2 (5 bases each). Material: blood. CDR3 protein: CSASRGHGVPGANVLNF. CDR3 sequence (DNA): TGCAGTGCTAGTCGAGGGCACGGAGTCCCTGGGGCCAACGTCCTGAATTTC.